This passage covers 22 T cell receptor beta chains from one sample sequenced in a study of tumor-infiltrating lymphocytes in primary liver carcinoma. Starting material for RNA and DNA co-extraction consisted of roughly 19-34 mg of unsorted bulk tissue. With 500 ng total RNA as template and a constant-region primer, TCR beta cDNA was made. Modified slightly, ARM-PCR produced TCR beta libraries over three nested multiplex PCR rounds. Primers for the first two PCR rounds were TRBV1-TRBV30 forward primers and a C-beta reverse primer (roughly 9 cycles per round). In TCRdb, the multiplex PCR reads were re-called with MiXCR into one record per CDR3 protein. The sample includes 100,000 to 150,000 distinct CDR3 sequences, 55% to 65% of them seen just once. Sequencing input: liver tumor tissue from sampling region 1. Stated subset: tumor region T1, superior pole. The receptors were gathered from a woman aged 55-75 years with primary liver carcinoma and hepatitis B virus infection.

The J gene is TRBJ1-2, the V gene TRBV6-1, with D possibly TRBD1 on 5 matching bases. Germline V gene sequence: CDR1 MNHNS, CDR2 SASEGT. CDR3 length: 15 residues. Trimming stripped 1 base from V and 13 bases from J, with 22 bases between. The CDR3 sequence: CASSEGRAGYYGCTF. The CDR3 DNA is TGTGCCAGCAGTGAAGGGAGGGCAGGGTACTATGGTTGCACCTTC.

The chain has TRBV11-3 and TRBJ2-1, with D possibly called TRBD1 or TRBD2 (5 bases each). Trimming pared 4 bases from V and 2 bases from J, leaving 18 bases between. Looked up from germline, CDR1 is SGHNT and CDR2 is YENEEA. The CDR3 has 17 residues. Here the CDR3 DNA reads TGTGCCAGCAGCTACCCTAAGGGGACCTCTGCCTACAATGAGCAGTTCTTC. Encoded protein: CASSYPKGTSAYNEQFF.

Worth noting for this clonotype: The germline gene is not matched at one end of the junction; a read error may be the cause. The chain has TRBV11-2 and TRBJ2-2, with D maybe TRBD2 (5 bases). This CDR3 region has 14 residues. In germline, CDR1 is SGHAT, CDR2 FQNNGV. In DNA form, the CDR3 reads TGTGCCAGCAGCTTGAATCCAAGCACCGGGGTGCTGTTTTTT. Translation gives CASSLNPSTGVLFF.

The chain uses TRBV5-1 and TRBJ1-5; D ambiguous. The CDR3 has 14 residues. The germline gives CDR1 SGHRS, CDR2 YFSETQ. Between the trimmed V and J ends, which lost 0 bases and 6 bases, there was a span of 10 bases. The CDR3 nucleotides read TGCGCCAGCAGCTTGGAAGGGCTTGGTCAGCCCCAGCATTTT. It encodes CASSLEGLGQPQHF.

DNA of the CDR3: TGTGCCAGCAGTTTTTCCCCTTGGCTAGGGAGCTCCTACTGTGAGCAGTTCTTC. It translates to CASSFSPWLGSSYCEQFF. The rearrangement links TRBV28 to TRBJ2-1, with TRBD2 as a possible D gene (5 bases). V gave up 3 bases and J gave up 9 bases, with 27 bases separating them. Germline V gene lookup returns CDR1 MDHEN and CDR2 SYDVKM. The CDR3 is 18 residues long.

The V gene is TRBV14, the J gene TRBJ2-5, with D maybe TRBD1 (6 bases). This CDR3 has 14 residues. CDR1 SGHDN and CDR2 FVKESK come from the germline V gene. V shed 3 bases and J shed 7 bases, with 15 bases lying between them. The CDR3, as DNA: TGTGCCAGCAGCCAGGACAGCCTCCAGGTGACCCAGTACTTC. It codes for CASSQDSLQVTQYF.

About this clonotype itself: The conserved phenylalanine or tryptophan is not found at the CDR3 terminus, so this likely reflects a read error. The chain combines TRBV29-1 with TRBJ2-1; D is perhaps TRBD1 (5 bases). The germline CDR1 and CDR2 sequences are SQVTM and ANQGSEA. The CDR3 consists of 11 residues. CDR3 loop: CSVQGGNDQFS. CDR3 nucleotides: TGCAGCGTGCAGGGTGGCAATGATCAGTTCTCC.

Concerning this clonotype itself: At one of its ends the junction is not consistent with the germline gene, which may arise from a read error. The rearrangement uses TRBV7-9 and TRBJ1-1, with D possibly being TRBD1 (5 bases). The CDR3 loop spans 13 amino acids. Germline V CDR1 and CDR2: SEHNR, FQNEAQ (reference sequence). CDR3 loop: CANSLTRDAEAFF. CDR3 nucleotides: TGTGCCAACAGCTTAACTCGGGACGCTGAAGCTTTCTTT.

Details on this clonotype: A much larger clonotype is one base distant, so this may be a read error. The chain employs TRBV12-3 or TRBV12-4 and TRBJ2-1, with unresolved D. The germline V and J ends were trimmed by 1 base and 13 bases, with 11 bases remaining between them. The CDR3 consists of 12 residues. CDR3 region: CASSLEQRPQFF. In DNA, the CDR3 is TGTGCCAGCAGTTTAGAGCAGAGACCCCAGTTCTTC.

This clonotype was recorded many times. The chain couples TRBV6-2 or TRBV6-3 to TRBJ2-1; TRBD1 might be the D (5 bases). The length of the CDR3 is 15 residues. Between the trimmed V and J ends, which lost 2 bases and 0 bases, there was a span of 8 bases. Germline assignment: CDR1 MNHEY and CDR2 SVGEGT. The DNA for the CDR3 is TGTGCCAGCAGTTACGAAGACAGCTCCTACAATGAGCAGTTCTTC. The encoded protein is CASSYEDSSYNEQFF.

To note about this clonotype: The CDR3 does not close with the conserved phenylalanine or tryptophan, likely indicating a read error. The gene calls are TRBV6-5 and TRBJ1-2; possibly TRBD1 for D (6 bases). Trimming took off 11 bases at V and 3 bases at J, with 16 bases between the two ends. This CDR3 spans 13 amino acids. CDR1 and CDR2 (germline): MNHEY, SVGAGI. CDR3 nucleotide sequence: TGTGCCGTCTCTACAGGGCGACACTATGGCTACACCTTA. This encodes CAVSTGRHYGYTL.

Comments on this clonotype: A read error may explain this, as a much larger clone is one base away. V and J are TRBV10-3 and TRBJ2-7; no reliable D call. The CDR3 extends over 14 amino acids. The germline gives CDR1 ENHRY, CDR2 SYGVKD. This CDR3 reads CAMSELQQSYEQYF. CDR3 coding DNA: TGTGCCATGAGTGAGTTACAGCAGTCCTACGAGCAGTACTTC.

CDR3 nucleotide sequence: TGTGCCACCAGTCAAGGACAGGGGGGACTCACAGATACGCAGTATTTT. This gives the protein CATSQGQGGLTDTQYF. J is TRBJ2-3 and V is TRBV24-1, with 10 bases matching TRBD1. V was clipped by 6 bases and J by 2 bases; unmatched bases: 7. The CDR3 length is 16 residues. Germline V gene sequence: CDR1 KGHDR, CDR2 SFDVKD.

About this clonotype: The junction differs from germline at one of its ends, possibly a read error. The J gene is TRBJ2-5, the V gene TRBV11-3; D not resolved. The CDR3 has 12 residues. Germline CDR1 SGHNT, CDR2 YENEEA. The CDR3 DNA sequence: TGTGCCAGCAACTTAATACAAGAGACCCAGTACTTC. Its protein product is CASNLIQETQYF. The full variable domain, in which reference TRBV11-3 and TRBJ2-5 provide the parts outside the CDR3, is EAGVVQSPRYKIIEKKQPVAFWCNPISGHNTLYWYLQNLGQGPELLIRYENEEAVDDSQLPKDRFSAERLKGVDSTLKIQPAELGDSAVYLCASNLIQETQYFGPGTRLLVL.

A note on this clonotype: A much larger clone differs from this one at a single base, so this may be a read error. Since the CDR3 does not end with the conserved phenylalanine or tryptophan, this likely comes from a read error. The CDR3 loop is CASSYNRLAALSYNEQFS. Here the CDR3 DNA reads TGTGCCAGCAGTTACAATCGACTAGCGGCCCTCTCCTACAATGAGCAGTTCTCC. The chain has TRBV6-2 or TRBV6-3 and TRBJ2-1; 9 bases map to TRBD2. Unmatched junction bases numbered 8, after V lost 2 bases and J lost 0 bases. Germline V lookup: CDR1 MNHEY, CDR2 SVGEGT. This CDR3 is 18 amino acids long.

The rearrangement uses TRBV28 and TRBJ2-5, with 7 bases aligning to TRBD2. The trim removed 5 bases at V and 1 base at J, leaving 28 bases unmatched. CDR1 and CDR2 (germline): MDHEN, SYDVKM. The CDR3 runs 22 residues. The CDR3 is CASSTAFGRTGTNGSPQETQYF. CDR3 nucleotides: TGTGCCAGCAGTACAGCATTCGGCCGCACGGGGACTAACGGGAGCCCCCAAGAGACCCAGTACTTC.

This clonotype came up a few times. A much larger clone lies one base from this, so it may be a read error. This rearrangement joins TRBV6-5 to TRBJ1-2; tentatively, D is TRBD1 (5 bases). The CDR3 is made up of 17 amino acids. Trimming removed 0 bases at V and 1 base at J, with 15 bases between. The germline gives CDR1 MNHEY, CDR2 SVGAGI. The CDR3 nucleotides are TGTGCCAGCAGTTACTCGGGGCCTATCCAAGTTAACTATGGCTACACCTTC. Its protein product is CASSYSGPIQVNYGYTF.

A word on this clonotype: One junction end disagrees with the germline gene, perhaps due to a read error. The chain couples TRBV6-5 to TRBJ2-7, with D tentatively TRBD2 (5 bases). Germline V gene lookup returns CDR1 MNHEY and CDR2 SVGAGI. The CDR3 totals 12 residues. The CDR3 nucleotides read TGTGCCAGCGGTGGCCCAGGAGGCGAGCAATACTTC. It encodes CASGGPGGEQYF.

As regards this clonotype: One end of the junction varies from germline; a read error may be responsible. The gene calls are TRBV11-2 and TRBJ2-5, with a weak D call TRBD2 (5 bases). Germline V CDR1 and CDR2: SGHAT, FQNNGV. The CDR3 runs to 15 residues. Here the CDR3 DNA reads TGTGCCAACAGCTTATGGCCAGCGGAACAAGAGACCCAGTACTTC. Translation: CANSLWPAEQETQYF.

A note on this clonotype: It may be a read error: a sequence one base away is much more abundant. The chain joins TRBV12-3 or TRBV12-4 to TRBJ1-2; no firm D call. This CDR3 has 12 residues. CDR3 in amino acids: CASTRELTGYIF. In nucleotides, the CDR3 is TGTGCCAGCACGAGGGAGTTGACGGGCTACATCTTC.

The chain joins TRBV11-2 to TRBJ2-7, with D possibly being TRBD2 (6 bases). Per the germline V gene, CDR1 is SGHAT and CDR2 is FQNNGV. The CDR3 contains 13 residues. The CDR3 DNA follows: TGTACCATCAGCTTGGGACTTTGCTACGAGCAGTACTTC. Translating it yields CTISLGLCYEQYF.

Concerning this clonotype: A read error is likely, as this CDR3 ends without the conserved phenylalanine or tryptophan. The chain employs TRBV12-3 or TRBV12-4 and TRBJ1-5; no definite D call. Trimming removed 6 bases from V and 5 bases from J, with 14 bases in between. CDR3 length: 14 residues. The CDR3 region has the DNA TGTGCCAGCAGCATTGGCGGGTTCGATCAGCCCCAGCATTCT. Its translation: CASSIGGFDQPQHS.